This TCR beta chain was captured by sequencing in a study of T-cell reconstitution after alpha-beta-depleted transplantation in children. General study results and limits: About two months after transplant, alpha-beta T cells reportedly came from several hundred expanded graft clones. Surviving recipient T cells and thymic progenitors produced the high day-60 TCRbeta diversity seen in some patients.

Turning to this clonotype: Its cognate antigen is unknown.

V dropped 6 bases and J dropped 0 bases, with 14 bases sitting between them. Germline loops: CDR1 MNHEY, CDR2 SMNVEV (reference sequence). The CDR3 loop spans 16 amino acids. TCRbeta library construction was performed incorporating unique molecular identifiers. Each CDR3 protein is one row after TCRdb ran MiXCR on the PCR reads. The data hold some 440,000 distinct CDR3 sequences, with around 16% observed a single time. The sample was PBMCs, mostly from graft donor cells, taken 360 days after TCRalphabeta/CD19-depleted stem cell transplant. The sequence derives from a boy younger than two who had a stem cell transplant for Wiskott-Aldrich syndrome, so the T cells may come from the graft donor. The chain has TRBV27 and TRBJ2-2, with a weak D call TRBD2 (6 bases). CDR3 loop: CASSRPPGANTGELFF. CDR3 DNA sequence: TGTGCCAGCAGCCGTCCCCCGGGGGCGAACACCGGGGAGCTGTTTTTT.